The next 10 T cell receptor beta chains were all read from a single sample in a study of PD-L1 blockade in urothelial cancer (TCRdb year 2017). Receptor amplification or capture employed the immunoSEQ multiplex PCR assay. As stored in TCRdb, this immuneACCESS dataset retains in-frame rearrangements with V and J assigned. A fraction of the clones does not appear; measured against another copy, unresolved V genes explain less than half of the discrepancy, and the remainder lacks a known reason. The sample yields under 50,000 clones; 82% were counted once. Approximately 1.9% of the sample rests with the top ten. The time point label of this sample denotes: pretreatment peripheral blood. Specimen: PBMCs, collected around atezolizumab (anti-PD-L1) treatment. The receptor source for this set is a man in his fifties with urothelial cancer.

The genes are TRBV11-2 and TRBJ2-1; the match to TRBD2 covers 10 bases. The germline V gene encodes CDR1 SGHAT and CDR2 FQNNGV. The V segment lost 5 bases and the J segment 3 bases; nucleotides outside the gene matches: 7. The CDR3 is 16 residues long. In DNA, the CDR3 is TGTGCCAGCAGCCTGACTGGGACTAGCGTCTACAATGAGCAGTTCTTC. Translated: CASSLTGTSVYNEQFF.

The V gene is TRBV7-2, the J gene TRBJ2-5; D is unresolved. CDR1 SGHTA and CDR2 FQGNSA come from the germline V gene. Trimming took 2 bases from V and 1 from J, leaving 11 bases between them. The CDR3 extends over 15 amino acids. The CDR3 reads CASSLSIPGQETQYF. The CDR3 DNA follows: TGTGCCAGCAGCTTATCGATCCCAGGCCAAGAGACCCAGTACTTC.

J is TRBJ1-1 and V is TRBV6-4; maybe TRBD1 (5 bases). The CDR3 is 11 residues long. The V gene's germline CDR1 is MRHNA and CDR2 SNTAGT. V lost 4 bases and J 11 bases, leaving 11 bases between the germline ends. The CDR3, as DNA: TGTGCCAGCAGTGGCGGGGGTGCGGCTTTCTTT. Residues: CASSGGGAAFF.

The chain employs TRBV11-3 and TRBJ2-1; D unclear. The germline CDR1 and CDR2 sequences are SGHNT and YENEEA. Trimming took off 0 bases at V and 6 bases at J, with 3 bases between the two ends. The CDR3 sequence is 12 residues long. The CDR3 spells CASSLDSNEQFF. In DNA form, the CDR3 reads TGTGCCAGCAGCTTAGATAGCAATGAGCAGTTCTTC.

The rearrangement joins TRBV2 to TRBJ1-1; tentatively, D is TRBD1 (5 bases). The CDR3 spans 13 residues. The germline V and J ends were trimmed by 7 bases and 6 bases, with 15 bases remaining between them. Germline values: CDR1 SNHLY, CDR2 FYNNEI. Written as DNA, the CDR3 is TGTGCCAGCACCCCAGGTTGGGGGGCTGAAGCTTTCTTT. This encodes CASTPGWGAEAFF.

This CDR3 is CASSYRVNSPLHF. The CDR3 coding sequence is TGCGCCAGCAGTTACAGGGTAAATTCACCCCTCCACTTT. The chain joins TRBV5-1 to TRBJ1-6, with a possible D match to TRBD1 (6 bases). From germline, CDR1 is SGHRS and CDR2 YFSETQ. This CDR3 region has 13 residues. The germline V and J ends were trimmed by 5 bases and 7 bases, with 10 bases remaining between them.

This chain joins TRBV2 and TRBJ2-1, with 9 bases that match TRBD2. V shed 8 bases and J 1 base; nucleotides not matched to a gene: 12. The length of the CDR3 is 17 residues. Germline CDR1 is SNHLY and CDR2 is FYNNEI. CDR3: CASGVWAGGLSYNEQFF. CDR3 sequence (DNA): TGTGCCAGCGGGGTTTGGGCGGGAGGGCTTTCCTACAATGAGCAGTTCTTC. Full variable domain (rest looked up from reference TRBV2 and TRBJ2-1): EPEVTQTPSHQVTQMGQEVILRCVPISNHLYFYWYRQILGQKVEFLVSFYNNEISEKSEIFDDQFSVERPDGSNFTLKIRSTKLEDSAMYFCASGVWAGGLSYNEQFFGPGTRLTVL.

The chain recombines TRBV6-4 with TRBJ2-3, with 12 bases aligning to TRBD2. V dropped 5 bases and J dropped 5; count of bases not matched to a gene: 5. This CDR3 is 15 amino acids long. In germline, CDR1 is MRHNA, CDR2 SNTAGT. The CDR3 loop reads CASSWTSGTGDTQYF. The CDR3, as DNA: TGTGCCAGCAGTTGGACTAGCGGGACGGGAGATACGCAGTATTTT.

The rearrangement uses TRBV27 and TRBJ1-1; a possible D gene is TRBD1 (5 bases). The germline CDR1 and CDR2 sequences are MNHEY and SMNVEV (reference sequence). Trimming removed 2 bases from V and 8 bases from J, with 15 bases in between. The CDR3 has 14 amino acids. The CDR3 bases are TGTGCCAGCAGTTTAACAGGACGTTTTTCCGAAGCTTTCTTT. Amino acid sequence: CASSLTGRFSEAFF.

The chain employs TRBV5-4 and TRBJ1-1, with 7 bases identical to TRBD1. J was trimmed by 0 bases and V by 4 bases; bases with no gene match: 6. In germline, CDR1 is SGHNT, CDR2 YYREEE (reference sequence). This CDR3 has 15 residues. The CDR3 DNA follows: TGTGCCAGCAGCCAGGGGGGACAAATGAACACTGAAGCTTTCTTT. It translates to CASSQGGQMNTEAFF.